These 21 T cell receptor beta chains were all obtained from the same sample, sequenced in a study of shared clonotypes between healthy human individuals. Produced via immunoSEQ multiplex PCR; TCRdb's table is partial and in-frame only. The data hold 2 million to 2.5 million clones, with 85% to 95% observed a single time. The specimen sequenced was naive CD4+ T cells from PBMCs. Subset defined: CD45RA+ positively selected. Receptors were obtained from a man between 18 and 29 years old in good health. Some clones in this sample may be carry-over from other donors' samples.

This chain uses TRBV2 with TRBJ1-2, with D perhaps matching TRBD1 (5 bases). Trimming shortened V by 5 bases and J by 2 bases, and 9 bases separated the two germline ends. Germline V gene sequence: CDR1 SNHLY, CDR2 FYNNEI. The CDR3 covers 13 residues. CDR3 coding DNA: TGTGCCAGCAGTCTGACAGAGAACTATGGCTACACCTTC. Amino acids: CASSLTENYGYTF. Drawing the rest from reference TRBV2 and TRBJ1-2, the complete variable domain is EPEVTQTPSHQVTQMGQEVILRCVPISNHLYFYWYRQILGQKVEFLVSFYNNEISEKSEIFDDQFSVERPDGSNFTLKIRSTKLEDSAMYFCASSLTENYGYTFGSGTRLTVV.

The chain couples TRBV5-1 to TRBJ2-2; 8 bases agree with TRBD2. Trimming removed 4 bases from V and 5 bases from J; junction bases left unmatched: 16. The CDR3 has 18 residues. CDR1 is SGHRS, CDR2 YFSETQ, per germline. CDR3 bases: TGCGCCAGCAGCCCAGCTTTGAGCGGGAGATCGGGGACCGGGGAGCTGTTTTTT. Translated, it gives CASSPALSGRSGTGELFF.

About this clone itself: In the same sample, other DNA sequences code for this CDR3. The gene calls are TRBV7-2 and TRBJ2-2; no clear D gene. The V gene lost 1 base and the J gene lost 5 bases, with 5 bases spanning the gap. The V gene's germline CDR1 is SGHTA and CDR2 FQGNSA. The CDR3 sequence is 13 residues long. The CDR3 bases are TGTGCCAGCAGCTTAGAGGGAACCGGGGAGCTGTTTTTT. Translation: CASSLEGTGELFF. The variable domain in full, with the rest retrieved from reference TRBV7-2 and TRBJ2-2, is GAGVSQSPSNKVTEKGKDVELRCDPISGHTALYWYRQSLGQGLEFLIYFQGNSAPDKSGLPSDRFSAERTGGSVSTLTIQRTQQEDSAVYLCASSLEGTGELFFGEGSRLTVL.

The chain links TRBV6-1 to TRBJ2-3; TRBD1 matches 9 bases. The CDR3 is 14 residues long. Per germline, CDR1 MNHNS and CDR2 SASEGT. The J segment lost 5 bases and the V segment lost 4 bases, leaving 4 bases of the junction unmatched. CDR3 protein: CASSGDRVGDTQYF. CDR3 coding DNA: TGTGCCAGCAGTGGGGACAGGGTGGGAGATACGCAGTATTTT.

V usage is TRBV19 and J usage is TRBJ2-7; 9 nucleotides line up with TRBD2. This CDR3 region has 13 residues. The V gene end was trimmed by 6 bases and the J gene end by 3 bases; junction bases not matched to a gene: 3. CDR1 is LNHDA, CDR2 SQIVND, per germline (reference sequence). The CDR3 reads CASSELAGYEQYF. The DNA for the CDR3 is TGTGCCAGTAGCGAACTAGCGGGCTACGAGCAGTACTTC.

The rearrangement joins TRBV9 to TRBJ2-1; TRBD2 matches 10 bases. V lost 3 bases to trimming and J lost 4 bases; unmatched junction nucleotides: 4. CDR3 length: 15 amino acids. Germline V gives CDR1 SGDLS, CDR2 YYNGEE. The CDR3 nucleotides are TGTGCCAGCAGCGGAGCGGGAGGGCCTTACAATGAGCAGTTCTTC. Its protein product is CASSGAGGPYNEQFF.

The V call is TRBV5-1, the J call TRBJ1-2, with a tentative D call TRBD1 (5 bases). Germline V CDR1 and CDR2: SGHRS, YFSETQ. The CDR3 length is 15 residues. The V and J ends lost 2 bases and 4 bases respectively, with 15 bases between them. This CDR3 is CASSFDGGRSYGYTF. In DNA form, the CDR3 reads TGCGCCAGCAGCTTTGACGGGGGGAGGAGCTATGGCTACACCTTC.

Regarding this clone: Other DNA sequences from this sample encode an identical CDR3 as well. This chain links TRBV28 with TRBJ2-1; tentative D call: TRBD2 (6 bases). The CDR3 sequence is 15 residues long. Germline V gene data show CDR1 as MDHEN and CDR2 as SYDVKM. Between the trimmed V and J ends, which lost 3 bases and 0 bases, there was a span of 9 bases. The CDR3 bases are TGTGCCAGCAGTTTCGCCGGGAGCTCCTACAATGAGCAGTTCTTC. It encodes CASSFAGSSYNEQFF.

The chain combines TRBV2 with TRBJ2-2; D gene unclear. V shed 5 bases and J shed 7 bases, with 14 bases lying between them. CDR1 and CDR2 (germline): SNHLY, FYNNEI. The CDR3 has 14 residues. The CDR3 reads CASSPADESGELFF. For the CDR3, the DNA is TGTGCCAGCAGTCCGGCGGATGAGAGCGGGGAGCTGTTTTTT.

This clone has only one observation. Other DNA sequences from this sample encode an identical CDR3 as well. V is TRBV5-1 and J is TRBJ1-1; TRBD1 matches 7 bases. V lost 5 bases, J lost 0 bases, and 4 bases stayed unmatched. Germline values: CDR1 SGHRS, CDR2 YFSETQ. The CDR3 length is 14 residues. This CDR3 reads CASSLDRMNTEAFF. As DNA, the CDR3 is TGCGCCAGCAGTCTGGACAGGATGAACACTGAAGCTTTCTTT.

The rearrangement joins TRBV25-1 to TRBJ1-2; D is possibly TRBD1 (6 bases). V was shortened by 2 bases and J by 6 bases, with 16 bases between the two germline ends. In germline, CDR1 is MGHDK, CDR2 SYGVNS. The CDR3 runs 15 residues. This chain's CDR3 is CASSEETGGSNGYTF. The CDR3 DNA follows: TGTGCCAGCAGTGAAGAGACAGGAGGATCAAATGGCTACACCTTC.

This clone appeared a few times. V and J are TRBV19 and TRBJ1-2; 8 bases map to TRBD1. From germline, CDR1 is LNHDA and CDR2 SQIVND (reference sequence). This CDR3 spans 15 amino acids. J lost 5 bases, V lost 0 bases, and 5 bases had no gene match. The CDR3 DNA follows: TGTGCCAGTAGTATAGATGGACAGGGTCTTTATGGCTACACCTTC. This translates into CASSIDGQGLYGYTF.

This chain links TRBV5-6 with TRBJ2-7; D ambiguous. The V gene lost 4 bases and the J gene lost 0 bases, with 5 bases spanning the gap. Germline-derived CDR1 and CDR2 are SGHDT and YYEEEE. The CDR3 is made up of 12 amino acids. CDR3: CASSLYSYEQYF. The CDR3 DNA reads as TGTGCCAGCAGCCTCTACTCCTACGAGCAGTACTTC.

This chain's CDR3 is CASSLLREGRNEQFF. DNA of the CDR3: TGTGCCAGCAGCTTGTTGCGGGAGGGCCGCAATGAGCAGTTCTTC. This chain connects TRBV5-4 to TRBJ2-1; 9 nucleotides match TRBD2. CDR1 is SGHNT and CDR2 is YYREEE in the germline V gene (reference sequence). The CDR3 runs to 15 residues. V shed 1 base and J 6 bases; nucleotides not matched to a gene: 5.

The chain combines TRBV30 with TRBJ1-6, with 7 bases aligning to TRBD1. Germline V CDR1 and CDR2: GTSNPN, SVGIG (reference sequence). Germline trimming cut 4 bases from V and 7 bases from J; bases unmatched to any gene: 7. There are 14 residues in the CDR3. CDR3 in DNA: TGTGCCTGGATAACCGGGACAGCAAATTCACCCCTCCACTTT. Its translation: CAWITGTANSPLHF.

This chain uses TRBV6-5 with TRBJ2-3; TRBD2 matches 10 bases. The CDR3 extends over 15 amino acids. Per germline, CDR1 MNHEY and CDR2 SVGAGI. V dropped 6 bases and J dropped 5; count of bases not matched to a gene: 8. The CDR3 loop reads CASSSGLAVKDTQYF. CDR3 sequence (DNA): TGTGCCAGCAGCTCCGGACTAGCGGTAAAAGATACGCAGTATTTT.

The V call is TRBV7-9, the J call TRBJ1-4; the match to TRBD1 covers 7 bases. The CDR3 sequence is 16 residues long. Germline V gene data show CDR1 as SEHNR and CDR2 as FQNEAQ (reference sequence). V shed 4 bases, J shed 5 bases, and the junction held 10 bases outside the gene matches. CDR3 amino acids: CASSSTTGAINEKLFF. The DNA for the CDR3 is TGTGCCAGCAGCTCGACTACAGGGGCCATCAATGAAAAACTGTTTTTT.

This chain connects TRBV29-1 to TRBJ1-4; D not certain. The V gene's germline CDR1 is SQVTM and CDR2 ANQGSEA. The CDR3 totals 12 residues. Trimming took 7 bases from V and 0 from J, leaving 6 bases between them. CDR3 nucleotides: TGCAGCGCCGGGACAACTAATGAAAAACTGTTTTTT. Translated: CSAGTTNEKLFF.

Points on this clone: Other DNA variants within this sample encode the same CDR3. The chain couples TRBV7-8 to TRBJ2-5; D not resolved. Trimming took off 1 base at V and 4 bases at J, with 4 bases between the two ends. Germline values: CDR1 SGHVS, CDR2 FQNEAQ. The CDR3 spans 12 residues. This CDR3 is CASSLVRETQYF. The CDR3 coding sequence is TGTGCCAGCAGCTTAGTAAGAGAGACCCAGTACTTC.

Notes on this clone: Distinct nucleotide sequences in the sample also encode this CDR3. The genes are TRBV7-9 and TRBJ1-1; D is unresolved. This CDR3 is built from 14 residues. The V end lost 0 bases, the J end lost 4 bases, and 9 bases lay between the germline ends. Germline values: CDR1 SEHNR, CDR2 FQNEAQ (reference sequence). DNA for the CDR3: TGTGCCAGCAGCTTAGCGGGCGGTAGCACTGAAGCTTTCTTT. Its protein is CASSLAGGSTEAFF.

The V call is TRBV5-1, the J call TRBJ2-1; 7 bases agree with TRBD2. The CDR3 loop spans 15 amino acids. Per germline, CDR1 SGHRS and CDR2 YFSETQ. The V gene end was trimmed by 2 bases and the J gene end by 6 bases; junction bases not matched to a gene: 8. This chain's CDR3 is CASSFNGGSVNEQFF. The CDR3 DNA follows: TGCGCCAGCAGCTTTAATGGCGGGAGCGTCAATGAGCAGTTCTTC. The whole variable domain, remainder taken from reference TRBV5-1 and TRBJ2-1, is KAGVTQTPRYLIKTRGQQVTLSCSPISGHRSVSWYQQTPGQGLQFLFEYFSETQRNKGNFPGRFSGRQFSNSRSEMNVSTLELGDSALYLCASSFNGGSVNEQFFGPGTRLTVL.